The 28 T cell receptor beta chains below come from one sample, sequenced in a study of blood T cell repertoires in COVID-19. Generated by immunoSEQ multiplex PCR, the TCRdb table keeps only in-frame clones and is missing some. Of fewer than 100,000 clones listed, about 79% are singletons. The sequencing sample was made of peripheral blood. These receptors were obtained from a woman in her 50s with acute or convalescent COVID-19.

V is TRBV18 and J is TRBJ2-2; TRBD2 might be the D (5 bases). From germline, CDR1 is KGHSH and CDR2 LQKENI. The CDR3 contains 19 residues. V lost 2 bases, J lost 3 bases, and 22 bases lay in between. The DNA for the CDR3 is TGTGCCAGCTCACCAAGGCTCAGTGAGGGCCTCCGCGACACCGGGGAGCTGTTTTTT. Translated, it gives CASSPRLSEGLRDTGELFF.

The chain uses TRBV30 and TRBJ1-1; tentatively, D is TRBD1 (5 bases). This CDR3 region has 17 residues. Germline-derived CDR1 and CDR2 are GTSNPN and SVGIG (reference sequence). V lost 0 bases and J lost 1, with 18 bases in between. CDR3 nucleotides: TGTGCCTGGAGTGTAGGTTGGACACAACCATCGAACACTGAAGCTTTCTTT. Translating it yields CAWSVGWTQPSNTEAFF. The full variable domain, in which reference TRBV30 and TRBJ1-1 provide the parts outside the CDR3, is SQTIHQWPATLVQPVGSPLSLECTVEGTSNPNLYWYRQAAGRGLQLLFYSVGIGQISSEVPQNLSASRPQDRQFILSSKKLLLSDSGFYLCAWSVGWTQPSNTEAFFGQGTRLTVV.

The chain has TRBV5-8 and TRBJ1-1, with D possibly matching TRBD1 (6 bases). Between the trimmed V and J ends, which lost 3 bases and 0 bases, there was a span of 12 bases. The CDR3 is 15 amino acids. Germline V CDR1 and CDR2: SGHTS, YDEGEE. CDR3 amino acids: CASSYQDRLNTEAFF. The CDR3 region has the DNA TGTGCCAGCAGCTACCAGGACAGATTGAACACTGAAGCTTTCTTT.

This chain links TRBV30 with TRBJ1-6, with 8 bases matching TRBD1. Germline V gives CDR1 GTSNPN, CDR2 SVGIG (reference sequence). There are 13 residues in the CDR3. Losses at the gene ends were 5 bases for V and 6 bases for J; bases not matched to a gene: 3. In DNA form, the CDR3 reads TGTGCCTGGGGACAGGGAGGTAATTCACCCCTCCACTTT. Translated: CAWGQGGNSPLHF. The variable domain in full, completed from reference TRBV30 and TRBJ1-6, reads SQTIHQWPATLVQPVGSPLSLECTVEGTSNPNLYWYRQAAGRGLQLLFYSVGIGQISSEVPQNLSASRPQDRQFILSSKKLLLSDSGFYLCAWGQGGNSPLHFGNGTRLTVT.

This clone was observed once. CDR3 bases: TGTGCCAGTTGGGACAGGGAGAACACTGAAGCTTTCTTT. This sequence encodes CASWDRENTEAFF. The genes are TRBV19 and TRBJ1-1, with 9 bases lining up with TRBD1. CDR1 is LNHDA, CDR2 SQIVND, per germline (reference sequence). V shed 8 bases and J 1 base; nucleotides not matched to a gene: 2. CDR3 size: 13 residues.

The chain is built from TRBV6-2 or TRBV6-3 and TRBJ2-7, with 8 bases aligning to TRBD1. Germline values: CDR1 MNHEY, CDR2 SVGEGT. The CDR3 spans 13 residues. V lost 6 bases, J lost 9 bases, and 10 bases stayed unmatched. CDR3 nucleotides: TGTGCCAGCAGCCCGGACAGGGCTTCGGTGCAGTACTTC. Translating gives CASSPDRASVQYF.

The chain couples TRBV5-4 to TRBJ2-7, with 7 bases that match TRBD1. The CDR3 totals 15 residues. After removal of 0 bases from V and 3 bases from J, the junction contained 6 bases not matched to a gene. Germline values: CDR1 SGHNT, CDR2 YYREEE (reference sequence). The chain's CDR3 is CASSLAGTGVYEQYF. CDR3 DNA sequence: TGTGCCAGCAGCTTGGCAGGTACAGGGGTCTACGAGCAGTACTTC. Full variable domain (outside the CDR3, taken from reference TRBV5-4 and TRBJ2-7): ETGVTQSPTHLIKTRGQQVTLRCSSQSGHNTVSWYQQALGQGPQFIFQYYREEENGRGNFPPRFSGLQFPNYSSELNVNALELDDSALYLCASSLAGTGVYEQYFGPGTRLTVT.

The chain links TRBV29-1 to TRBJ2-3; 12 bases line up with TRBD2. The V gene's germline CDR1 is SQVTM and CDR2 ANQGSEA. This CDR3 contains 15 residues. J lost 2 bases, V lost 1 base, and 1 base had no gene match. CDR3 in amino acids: CSVEGTSGITDTQYF. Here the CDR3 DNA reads TGCAGCGTTGAAGGGACTAGCGGGATCACAGATACGCAGTATTTT.

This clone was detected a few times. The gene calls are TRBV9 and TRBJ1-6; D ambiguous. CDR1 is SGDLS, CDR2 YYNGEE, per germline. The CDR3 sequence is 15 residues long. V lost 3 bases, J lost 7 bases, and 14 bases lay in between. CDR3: CASSGTPGGNSPLHF. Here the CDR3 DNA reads TGTGCCAGCAGCGGTACACCCGGCGGCAATTCACCCCTCCACTTT.

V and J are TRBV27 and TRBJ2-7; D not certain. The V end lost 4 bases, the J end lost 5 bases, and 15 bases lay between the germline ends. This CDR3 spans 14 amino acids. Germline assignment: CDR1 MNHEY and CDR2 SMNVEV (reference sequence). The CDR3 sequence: CASSSYSPLNEQYF. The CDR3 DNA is TGTGCCAGCAGTTCCTACTCCCCCTTGAACGAGCAGTACTTC.

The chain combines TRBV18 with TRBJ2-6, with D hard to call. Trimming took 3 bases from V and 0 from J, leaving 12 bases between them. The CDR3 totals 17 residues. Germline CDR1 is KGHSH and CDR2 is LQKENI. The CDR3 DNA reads TGTGCCAGCTCACCCGATCTAAGAATCTCTGGGGCCAACGTCCTGACTTTC. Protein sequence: CASSPDLRISGANVLTF.

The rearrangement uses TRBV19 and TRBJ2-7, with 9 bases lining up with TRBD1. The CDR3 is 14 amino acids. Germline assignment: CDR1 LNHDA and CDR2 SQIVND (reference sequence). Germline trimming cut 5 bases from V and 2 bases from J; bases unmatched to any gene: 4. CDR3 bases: TGTGCCAGTAGTTGGACAGGGGAGGCCTACGAGCAGTACTTC. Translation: CASSWTGEAYEQYF.

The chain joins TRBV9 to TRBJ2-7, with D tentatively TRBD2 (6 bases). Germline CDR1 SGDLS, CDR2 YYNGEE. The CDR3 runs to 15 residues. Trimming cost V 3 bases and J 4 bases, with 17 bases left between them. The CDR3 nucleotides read TGTGCCAGCAGCGGTGTAGCGGACCGAGGGTACGAGCAGTACTTC. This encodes CASSGVADRGYEQYF.

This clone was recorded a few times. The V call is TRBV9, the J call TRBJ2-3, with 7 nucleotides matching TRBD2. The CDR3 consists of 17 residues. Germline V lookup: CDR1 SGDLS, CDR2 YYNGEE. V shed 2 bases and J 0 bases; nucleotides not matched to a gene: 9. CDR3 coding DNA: TGTGCCAGCAGCGTCATCGGGGGACTAACTAGCACAGATACGCAGTATTTT. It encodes CASSVIGGLTSTDTQYF.

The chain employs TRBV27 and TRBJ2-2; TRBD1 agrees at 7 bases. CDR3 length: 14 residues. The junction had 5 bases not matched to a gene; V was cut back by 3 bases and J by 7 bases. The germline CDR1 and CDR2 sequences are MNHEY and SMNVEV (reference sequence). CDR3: CASSLNRGNGELFF. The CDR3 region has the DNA TGTGCCAGCAGTTTGAACAGGGGTAACGGGGAGCTGTTTTTT.

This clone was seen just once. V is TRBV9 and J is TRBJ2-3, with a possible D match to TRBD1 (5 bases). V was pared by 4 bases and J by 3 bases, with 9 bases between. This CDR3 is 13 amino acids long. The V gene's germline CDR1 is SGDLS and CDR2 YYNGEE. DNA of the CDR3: TGTGCCAGCAGCCCCCGACAGACAGATACGCAGTATTTT. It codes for CASSPRQTDTQYF.

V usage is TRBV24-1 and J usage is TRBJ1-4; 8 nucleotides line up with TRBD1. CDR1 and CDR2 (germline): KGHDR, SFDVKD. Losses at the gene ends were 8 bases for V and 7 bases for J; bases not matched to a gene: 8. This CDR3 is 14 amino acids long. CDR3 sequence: CATTDRGEGEKLFF. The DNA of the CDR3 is TGTGCCACCACCGACAGGGGCGAGGGTGAAAAACTGTTTTTT.

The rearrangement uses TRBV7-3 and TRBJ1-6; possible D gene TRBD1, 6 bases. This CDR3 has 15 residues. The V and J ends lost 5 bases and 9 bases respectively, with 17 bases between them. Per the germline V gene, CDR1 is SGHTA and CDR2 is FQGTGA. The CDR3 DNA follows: TGTGCCAGCAGCCTTACCGGGACACTTAGTTCACCCCTCCACTTT. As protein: CASSLTGTLSSPLHF.

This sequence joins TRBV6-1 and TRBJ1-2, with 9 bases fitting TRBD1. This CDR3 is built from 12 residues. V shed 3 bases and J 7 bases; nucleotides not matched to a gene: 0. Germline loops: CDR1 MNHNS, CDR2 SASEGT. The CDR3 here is CASSEGQGGYTF. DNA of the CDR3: TGTGCCAGCAGTGAGGGACAGGGTGGCTACACCTTC.

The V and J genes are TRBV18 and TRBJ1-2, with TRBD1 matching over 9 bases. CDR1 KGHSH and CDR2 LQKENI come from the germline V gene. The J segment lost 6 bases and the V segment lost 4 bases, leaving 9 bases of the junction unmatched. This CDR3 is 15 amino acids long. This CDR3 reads CASSQTGTGPNGYTF. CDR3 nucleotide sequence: TGTGCCAGCTCACAAACCGGGACAGGGCCCAATGGCTACACCTTC.

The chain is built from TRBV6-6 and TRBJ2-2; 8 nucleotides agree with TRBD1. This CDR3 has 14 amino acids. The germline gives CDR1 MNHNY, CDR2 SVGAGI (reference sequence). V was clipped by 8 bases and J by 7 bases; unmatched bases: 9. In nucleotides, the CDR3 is TGTGCCAGCGGGCCCAGGGGGCGCGGCGGGGAGCTGTTTTTT. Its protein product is CASGPRGRGGELFF.

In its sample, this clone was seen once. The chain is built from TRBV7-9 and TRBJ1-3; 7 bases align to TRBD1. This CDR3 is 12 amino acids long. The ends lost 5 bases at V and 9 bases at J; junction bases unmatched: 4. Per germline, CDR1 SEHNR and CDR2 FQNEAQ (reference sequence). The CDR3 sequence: CASSVQGITIYF. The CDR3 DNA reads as TGTGCCAGCAGCGTACAGGGGATCACCATATATTTT.

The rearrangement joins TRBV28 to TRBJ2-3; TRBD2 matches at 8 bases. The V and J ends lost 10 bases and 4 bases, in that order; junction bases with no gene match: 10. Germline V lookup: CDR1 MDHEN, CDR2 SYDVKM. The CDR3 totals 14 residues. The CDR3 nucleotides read TGTGCCACCATTGGTAGCGGGATCTCAGATACGCAGTATTTT. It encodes CATIGSGISDTQYF.

CDR3 nucleotides: TGTGCCAGCTCACCGGACAGGAACTATGGCTACACCTTC. It is translated as CASSPDRNYGYTF. The rearrangement uses TRBV18 and TRBJ1-2; 7 bases fit TRBD1. The CDR3 consists of 13 residues. Germline assignment: CDR1 KGHSH and CDR2 LQKENI. J lost 2 bases, V lost 3 bases, and 0 bases had no gene match.

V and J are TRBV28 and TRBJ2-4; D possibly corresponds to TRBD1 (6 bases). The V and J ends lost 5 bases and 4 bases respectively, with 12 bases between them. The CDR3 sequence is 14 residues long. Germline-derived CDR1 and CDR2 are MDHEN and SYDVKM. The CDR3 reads CASSLDRLKNIQYF. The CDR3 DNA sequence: TGTGCCAGCAGTCTTGACAGGCTAAAAAACATTCAGTACTTC.

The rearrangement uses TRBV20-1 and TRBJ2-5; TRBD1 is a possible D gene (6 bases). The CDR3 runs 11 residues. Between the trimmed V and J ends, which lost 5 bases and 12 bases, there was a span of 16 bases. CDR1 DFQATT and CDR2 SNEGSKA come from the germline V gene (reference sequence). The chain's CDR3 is CSAWGPGKEYF. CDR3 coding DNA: TGCAGTGCTTGGGGGCCCGGGAAAGAGTACTTC.

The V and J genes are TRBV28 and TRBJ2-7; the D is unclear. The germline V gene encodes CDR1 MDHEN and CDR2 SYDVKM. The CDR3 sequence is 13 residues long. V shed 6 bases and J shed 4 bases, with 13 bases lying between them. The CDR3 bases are TGTGCCAGCAGCCACCGGAGTATGTACGAGCAGTACTTC. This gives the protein CASSHRSMYEQYF. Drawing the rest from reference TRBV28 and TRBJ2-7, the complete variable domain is DVKVTQSSRYLVKRTGEKVFLECVQDMDHENMFWYRQDPGLGLRLIYFSYDVKMKEKGDIPEGYSVSREKKERFSLILESASTNQTSMYLCASSHRSMYEQYFGPGTRLTVT.

The CDR3 protein is CASSLSGGASGRREQFF. The CDR3 DNA reads as TGTGCCAGCAGCTTAAGCGGTGGGGCTAGCGGGAGACGGGAGCAGTTCTTC. The chain combines TRBV11-3 with TRBJ2-1, with 10 bases matching TRBD2. The CDR3 consists of 17 residues. Germline CDR1 is SGHNT and CDR2 is YENEEA. J gave up 10 bases and V 2 bases, and 14 bases lay outside the gene matches.